This TCR beta chain was found in a study of blood T cell repertoires in COVID-19. Study-wide background: The samples span acute and convalescent COVID-19 from the United States, Italy and Spain. Sample material is recorded as cDNA or gDNA derived from T cells, B-cell-depleted T cells, or PBMCs.

In the original processing: Using reference gene primer amplification, nucleated cell counts were estimated. Sequencing was performed with immunoSEQ multiplex PCR; in TCRdb, only in-frame clones are kept and a portion is missing. The V and J calls and clone size are taken from that table; D and trimming were inferred from the DNA. The sample consists of about 180,000 clones, 89% of them appearing once. The germline V gene encodes CDR1 SGHRS and CDR2 YFSETQ. The CDR3 runs 15 residues. The V end lost 1 base, the J end lost 1 base, and 11 bases lay between the germline ends. This TCR was sampled from a woman aged 40 to 50 with acute COVID-19. The chain is built from TRBV5-1 and TRBJ2-5, with D possibly matching TRBD1 (5 bases). The sample consisted of PBMCs or T cells enriched from blood (not recorded which). CDR3 bases: TGCGCCAGCAGCTTGCATGGGGCCAGCCAAGAGACCCAGTACTTC. It yields the protein CASSLHGASQETQYF.